The clone carrying this T cell receptor beta chain came up many times. Its matching antigen is unknown. Time point in this sample: sample taken at primary tumor resection. Unsorted whole RNA samples from tumor, nontumor lung or frozen PBMC were sequenced. The cohort: some 70 early-stage, untreated non-small cell lung cancer patients. TCRdb itself ran the 5' RACE reads through MiXCR, one entry per CDR3 protein. The table has 12,000 or so distinct CDR3 sequences, roughly 13% seen once. The junction had 0 bases not matched to a gene; V was cut back by 3 bases and J by 2 bases. CDR3 length: 13 residues. Looked up from germline, CDR1 is LNHDA and CDR2 is SQIVND (reference sequence). This sample was taken from a study of spatial heterogeneity in lung cancer. Study-wide context: In the raw reads, each unique TCR and UMI combination was present more than ten times on average.

Study observations and caveats: In blood, ubiquitous expanded tumor TCRs appeared more at resection than follow-up.

This sample comprised PBMCs, obtained at surgery. This TCR derives from a female donor with early-stage non-small cell lung cancer. V and J are TRBV19 and TRBJ2-5; 7 bases align to TRBD2. CDR3 in amino acids: CASSMGLQETQYF. CDR3 coding DNA: TGTGCCAGTAGTATGGGACTACAAGAGACCCAGTACTTC.